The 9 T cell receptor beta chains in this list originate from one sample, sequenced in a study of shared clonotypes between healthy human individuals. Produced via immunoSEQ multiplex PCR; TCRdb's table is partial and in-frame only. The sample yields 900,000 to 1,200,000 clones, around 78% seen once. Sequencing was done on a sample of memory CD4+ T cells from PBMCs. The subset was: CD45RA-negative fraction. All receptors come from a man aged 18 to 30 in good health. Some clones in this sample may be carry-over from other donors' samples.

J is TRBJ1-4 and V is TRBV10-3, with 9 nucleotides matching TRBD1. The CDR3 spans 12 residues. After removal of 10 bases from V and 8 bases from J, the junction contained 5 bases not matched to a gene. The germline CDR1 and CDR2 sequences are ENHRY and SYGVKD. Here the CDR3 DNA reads TGTGCCACCGGGACAGGGCCGGAAAAACTGTTTTTT. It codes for CATGTGPEKLFF.

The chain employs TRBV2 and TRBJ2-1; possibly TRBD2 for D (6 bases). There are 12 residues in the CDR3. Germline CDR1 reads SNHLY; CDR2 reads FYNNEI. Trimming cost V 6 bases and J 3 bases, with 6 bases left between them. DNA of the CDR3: TGTGCCAGCAGGGGACTCTACAATGAGCAGTTCTTC. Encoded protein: CASRGLYNEQFF. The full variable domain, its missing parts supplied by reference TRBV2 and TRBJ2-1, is EPEVTQTPSHQVTQMGQEVILRCVPISNHLYFYWYRQILGQKVEFLVSFYNNEISEKSEIFDDQFSVERPDGSNFTLKIRSTKLEDSAMYFCASRGLYNEQFFGPGTRLTVL.

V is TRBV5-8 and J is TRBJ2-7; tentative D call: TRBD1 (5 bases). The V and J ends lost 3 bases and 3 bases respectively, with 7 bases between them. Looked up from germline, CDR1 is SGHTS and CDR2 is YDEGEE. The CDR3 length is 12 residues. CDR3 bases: TGTGCCAGCAGCTCCAGGGTCTACGAGCAGTACTTC. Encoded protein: CASSSRVYEQYF.

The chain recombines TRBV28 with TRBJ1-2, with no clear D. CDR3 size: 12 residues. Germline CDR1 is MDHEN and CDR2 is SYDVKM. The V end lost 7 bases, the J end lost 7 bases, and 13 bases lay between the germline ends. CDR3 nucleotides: TGTGCCAGCAACACGCTCGGCGGTGGCTACACCTTC. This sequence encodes CASNTLGGGYTF.

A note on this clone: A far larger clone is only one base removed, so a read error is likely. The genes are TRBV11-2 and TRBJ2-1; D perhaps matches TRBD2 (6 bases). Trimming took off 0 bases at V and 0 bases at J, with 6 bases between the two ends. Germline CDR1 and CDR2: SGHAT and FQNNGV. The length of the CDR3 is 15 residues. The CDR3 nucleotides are TGTGCCAGCAGCTTAGACGGGGGCTCCTACAATGAGCAGTTCTTC. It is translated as CASSLDGGSYNEQFF.

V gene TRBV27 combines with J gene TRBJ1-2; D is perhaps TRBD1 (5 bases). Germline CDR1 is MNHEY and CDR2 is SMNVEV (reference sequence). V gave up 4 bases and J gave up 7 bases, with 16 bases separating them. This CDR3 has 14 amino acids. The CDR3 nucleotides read TGTGCCAGCAGTTCCCTTGGGGCCAAGGTTGGCTACACCTTC. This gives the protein CASSSLGAKVGYTF.

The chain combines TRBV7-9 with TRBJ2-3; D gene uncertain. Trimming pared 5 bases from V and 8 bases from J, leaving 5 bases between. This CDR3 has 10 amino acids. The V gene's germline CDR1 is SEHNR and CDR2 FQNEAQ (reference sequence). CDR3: CASSVSTQYF. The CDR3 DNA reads TGTGCCAGCAGCGTTAGTACGCAGTATTTT.

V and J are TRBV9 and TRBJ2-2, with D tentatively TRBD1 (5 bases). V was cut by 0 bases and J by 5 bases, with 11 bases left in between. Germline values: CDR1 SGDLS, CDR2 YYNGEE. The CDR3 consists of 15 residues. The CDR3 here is CASSVGAGWTGELFF. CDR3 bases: TGTGCCAGCAGCGTAGGGGCAGGGTGGACCGGGGAGCTGTTTTTT.

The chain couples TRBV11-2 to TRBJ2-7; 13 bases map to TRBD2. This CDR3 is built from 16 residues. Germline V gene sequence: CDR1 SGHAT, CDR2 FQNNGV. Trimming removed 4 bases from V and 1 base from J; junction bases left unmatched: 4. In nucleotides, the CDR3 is TGTGCCAGCAGCTCGCCGGGACTAGCGGGATCCTACGAGCAGTACTTC. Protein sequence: CASSSPGLAGSYEQYF.